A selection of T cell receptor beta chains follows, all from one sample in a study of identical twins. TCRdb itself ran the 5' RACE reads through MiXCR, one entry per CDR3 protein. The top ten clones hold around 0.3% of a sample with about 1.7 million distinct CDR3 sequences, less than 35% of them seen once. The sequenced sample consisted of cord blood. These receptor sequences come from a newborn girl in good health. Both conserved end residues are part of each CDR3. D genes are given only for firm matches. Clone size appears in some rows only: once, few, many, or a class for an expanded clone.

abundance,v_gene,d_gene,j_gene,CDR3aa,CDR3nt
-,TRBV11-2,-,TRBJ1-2,CASSSSTLRHYGYTF,TGTGCCAGCAGCTCCTCGACCCTCAGGCACTATGGCTACACCTTC
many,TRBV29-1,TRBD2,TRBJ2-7,CSVGLAGGGYEQYF,TGCAGCGTTGGTCTGGCGGGAGGGGGCTACGAGCAGTACTTC
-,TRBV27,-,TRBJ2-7,CASSFGIADYEQYF,TGTGCCAGCAGTTTTGGAATAGCGGACTACGAGCAGTACTTC
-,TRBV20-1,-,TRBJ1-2,CNAPRSGGGYTF,TGCAATGCGCCGCGAAGTGGTGGCGGCTACACCTTC
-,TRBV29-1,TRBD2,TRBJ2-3,CSVHSGRVTDTQYF,TGCAGCGTTCATAGCGGGAGGGTGACAGATACGCAGTATTTT
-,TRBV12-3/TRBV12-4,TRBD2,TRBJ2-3,CASSFLPGRQVAGDVGYDTDTQYF,TGTGCCAGCAGTTTTCTCCCGGGACGACAAGTAGCGGGAGATGTAGGGTACGACACAGATACGCAGTATTTT
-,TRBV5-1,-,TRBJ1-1,CASSLEVRGTEAFF,TGCGCCAGCAGCTTGGAAGTCAGGGGAACTGAAGCTTTCTTT
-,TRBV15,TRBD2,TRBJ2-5,CATSRLTMAGVGQETQYF,TGTGCCACCAGCAGACTGACGATGGCGGGGGTGGGGCAAGAGACCCAGTACTTC
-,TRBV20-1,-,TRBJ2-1,CGAWRAWEFF,TGCGGTGCTTGGCGCGCCTGGGAGTTCTTC
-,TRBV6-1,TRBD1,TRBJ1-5,CASNQGGHQPQHF,TGTGCCAGCAACCAGGGGGGTCATCAGCCCCAGCATTTT
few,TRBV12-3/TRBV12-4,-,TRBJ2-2,CASSLILNTGELFF,TGTGCCAGCAGTTTAATACTGAACACCGGGGAGCTGTTTTTT
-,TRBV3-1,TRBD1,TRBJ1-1,CASSQGPDRRNTEAFF,TGTGCCAGCAGCCAAGGTCCGGACAGGAGGAACACTGAAGCTTTCTTT
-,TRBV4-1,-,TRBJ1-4,CASRVPNNEKLFF,TGCGCCAGCAGAGTCCCCAACAATGAAAAACTGTTTTTT
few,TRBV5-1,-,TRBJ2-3,CASSLKMETQYF,TGCGCCAGCAGCTTGAAAATGGAAACGCAGTATTTT
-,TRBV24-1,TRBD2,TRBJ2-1,CVTSDSGTSGAAGAYNEQFF,TGTGTCACCAGTGATTCCGGGACTAGCGGGGCGGCTGGGGCTTACAATGAGCAGTTCTTC
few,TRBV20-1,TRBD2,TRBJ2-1,CSPRRGVEQFF,TGCAGTCCCAGGCGGGGGGTGGAGCAGTTCTTC
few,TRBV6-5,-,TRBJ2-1,CASSYKLGGYNEQFF,TGTGCCAGCAGTTACAAATTGGGTGGATACAATGAGCAGTTCTTC
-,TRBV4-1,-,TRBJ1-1,CASTPETGTFVTEAFF,TGCGCCAGCACCCCCGAAACCGGGACATTTGTCACTGAAGCTTTCTTT
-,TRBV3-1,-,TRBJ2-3,CASSHRATDTQYF,TGTGCCAGCAGCCATCGGGCCACAGATACGCAGTATTTT
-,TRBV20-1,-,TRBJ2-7,CSASLPLRGGNEQYF,TGCAGTGCTAGTCTCCCCCTAAGAGGCGGCAATGAGCAGTACTTC
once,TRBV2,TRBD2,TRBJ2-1,CASSIAGLSYNEQFF,TGTGCCAGCAGTATAGCGGGGCTATCCTACAATGAGCAGTTCTTC
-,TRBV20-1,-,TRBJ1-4,CSARRGRANEKLFF,TGCAGTGCTAGGAGGGGGAGAGCTAATGAAAAACTGTTTTTT
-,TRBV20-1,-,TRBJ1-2,CSAARVVDGYTF,TGCAGTGCGGCCAGGGTGGTTGATGGCTACACCTTC
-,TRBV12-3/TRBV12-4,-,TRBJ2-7,CASMGPGTLSYNEQYF,TGTGCCAGCATGGGCCCGGGGACTTTGTCCTACAATGAGCAGTACTTC
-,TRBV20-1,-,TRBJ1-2,CSARELGARVSGYTF,TGCAGTGCTAGAGAATTGGGGGCGCGGGTCTCTGGCTACACCTTC
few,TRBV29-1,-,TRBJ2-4,CSGGMGGSAKNIQYF,TGCAGCGGGGGGATGGGGGGTTCGGCCAAAAACATTCAGTACTTC
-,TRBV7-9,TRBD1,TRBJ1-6,CASSSTGYSPLHF,TGTGCCAGCAGCTCGACAGGGTATTCACCCCTCCACTTT
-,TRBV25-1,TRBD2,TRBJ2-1,CASSEWNGGANNEQFF,TGTGCCAGCAGTGAATGGAACGGGGGGGCAAACAATGAGCAGTTCTTC
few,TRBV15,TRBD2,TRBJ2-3,CAAASGGTDTQYF,TGTGCCGCCGCTAGCGGCGGCACAGATACGCAGTATTTT
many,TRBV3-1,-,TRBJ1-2,CASSQDPLRRGYTF,TGTGCCAGCAGCCAAGATCCCCTCCGGAGAGGCTACACCTTC
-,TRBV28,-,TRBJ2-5,CASGQPQGRGETQYF,TGTGCCAGCGGTCAGCCACAGGGGAGGGGGGAGACCCAGTACTTC
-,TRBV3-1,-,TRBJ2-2,CASSPLRPGELFF,TGTGCCAGCAGCCCCCTAAGACCCGGGGAGCTGTTTTTT
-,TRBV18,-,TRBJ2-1,CASSPLVAPYNEQFF,TGTGCCAGCTCACCACTAGTAGCCCCGTACAATGAGCAGTTCTTC
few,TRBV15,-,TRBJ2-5,CATSRRTGTPQETQYF,TGTGCCACCAGCAGACGTACCGGGACTCCACAAGAGACCCAGTACTTC
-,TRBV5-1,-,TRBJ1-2,CASSLPDSLYGYTF,TGCGCCAGCAGCTTGCCTGACAGTCTCTATGGCTACACCTTC
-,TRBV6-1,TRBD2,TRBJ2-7,CAIRLAESSYEQYF,TGTGCCATCCGACTAGCCGAAAGCTCCTACGAGCAGTACTTC
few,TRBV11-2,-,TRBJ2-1,CASSSSGGRRLLSYNEQFF,TGTGCCAGCAGCTCCTCCGGCGGCCGGAGGTTACTGTCCTACAATGAGCAGTTCTTC
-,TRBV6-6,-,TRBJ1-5,CASSPTQGSVDNQPQHF,TGTGCCAGCAGCCCAACACAGGGATCGGTGGACAATCAGCCCCAGCATTTT
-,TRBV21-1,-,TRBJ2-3,CASNKYERGATDTQYF,TGTGCCAGCAACAAATATGAAAGGGGGGCGACAGATACGCAGTATTTT
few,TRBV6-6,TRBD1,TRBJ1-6,CASSSVDRGISPLHF,TGTGCCAGCAGTTCCGTGGACAGGGGCATATCACCCCTCCACTTT
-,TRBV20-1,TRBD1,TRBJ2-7,CSALDRARYEQYF,TGCAGTGCTTTGGACAGGGCCCGCTACGAGCAGTACTTC
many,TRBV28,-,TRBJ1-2,CASTLRQFYGYTF,TGTGCCAGCACCTTACGACAGTTCTATGGCTACACCTTC
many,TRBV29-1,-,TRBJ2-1,CSVSVSENNEQFF,TGCAGCGTTAGCGTAAGCGAAAACAATGAGCAGTTCTTC
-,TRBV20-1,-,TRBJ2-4,CSARVGPKNIQYF,TGCAGTGCTAGAGTGGGACCCAAAAACATTCAGTACTTC
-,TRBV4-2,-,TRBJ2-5,CASSQALSEGQYF,TGTGCCAGCAGCCAAGCCCTTTCCGAGGGGCAGTACTTC
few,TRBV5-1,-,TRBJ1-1,CASSVTEMNTEAFF,TGCGCCAGCAGCGTCACAGAGATGAACACTGAAGCTTTCTTT
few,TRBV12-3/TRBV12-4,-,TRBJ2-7,CASTLGSGEQYF,TGTGCCAGCACCCTAGGCAGCGGGGAGCAGTACTTC
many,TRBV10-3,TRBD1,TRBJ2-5,CAIRTGKETQYF,TGTGCCATCCGGACAGGGAAAGAGACCCAGTACTTC
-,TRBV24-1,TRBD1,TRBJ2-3,CATSEGTGQFGNTQYF,TGTGCCACCAGTGAGGGGACAGGTCAATTCGGAAATACGCAGTATTTT
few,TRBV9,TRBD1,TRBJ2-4,CASSVAGTGNIQYF,TGTGCCAGCAGCGTAGCAGGGACAGGGAACATTCAGTACTTC
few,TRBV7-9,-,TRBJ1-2,CASSLGVGTTF,TGTGCCAGCAGCTTAGGAGTCGGGACCACCTTC
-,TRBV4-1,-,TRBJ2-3,CASSQVVASTDTQYF,TGCGCCAGCAGCCAAGTAGTGGCTAGTACCGATACGCAGTATTTT
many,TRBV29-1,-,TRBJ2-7,CSVGGVFLYEQYF,TGCAGCGTTGGGGGGGTCTTCTTGTACGAGCAGTACTTC
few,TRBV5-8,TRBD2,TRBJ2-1,CASSETGTTYNEQFF,TGTGCCAGCAGCGAGACCGGGACTACCTACAATGAGCAGTTCTTC
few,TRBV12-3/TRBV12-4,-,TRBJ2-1,CASNNRVNTGELFF,TGTGCCAGCAACAACAGGGTTAACACCGGGGAGCTGTTCTTC
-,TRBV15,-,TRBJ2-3,CATSREGTRTTDTQYF,TGTGCCACCAGCAGAGAAGGAACGCGAACTACAGATACGCAGTATTTT
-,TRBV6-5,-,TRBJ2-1,CASSYSWAGQDNEQFF,TGTGCCAGCAGTTACTCGTGGGCGGGGCAGGACAATGAGCAGTTCTTC
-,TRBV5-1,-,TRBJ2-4,CASSYVSGAKARAVAKNIQYF,TGCGCCAGCAGCTACGTATCCGGGGCGAAAGCGAGAGCAGTAGCCAAAAACATTCAGTACTTC
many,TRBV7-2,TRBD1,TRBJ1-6,CASSLIGDRISPLHF,TGTGCCAGCAGCTTAATAGGGGACAGGATTTCACCCCTCCACTTT